A single sample is the source of the 23 T cell receptor beta chains below, sequenced in a study of blood T cell repertoires in COVID-19 (dated by TCRdb to about 2020). Libraries were built with the immunoSEQ multiplex PCR assay. TCRdb retrieved this table from immuneACCESS and kept in-frame rearrangements only. Not all clones are present; in checked studies, unresolved V genes account for under half, and no reason is known for the remainder. The sample records over 250,000 clones, under 90% of which are singletons. Of the sample, roughly a tenth falls within the top ten clones. The sequencing input was peripheral blood. These receptors were taken from a woman aged 45 to 65 who had recovered from COVID-19.

The chain employs TRBV6-6 and TRBJ1-5, with 8 bases matching TRBD1. This CDR3 is 17 amino acids long. Trimming removed 8 bases from V and 7 bases from J; junction bases left unmatched: 19. CDR1 and CDR2 from the germline V gene are MNHNY and SVGAGI (reference sequence). DNA for the CDR3: TGTGCCAGCGGACGATCTCCGACCGGACAGGGAGGACAGCCCCAGCATTTT. Amino acids: CASGRSPTGQGGQPQHF.

This rearrangement joins TRBV10-3 to TRBJ2-1; 9 nucleotides match TRBD1. The CDR3 loop spans 13 amino acids. The V segment lost 7 bases and the J segment 5 bases; nucleotides outside the gene matches: 3. The V gene's germline CDR1 is ENHRY and CDR2 SYGVKD. CDR3 in DNA: TGTGCCATCACCGGGACAGGGCACAATGAGCAGTTCTTC. Amino acids: CAITGTGHNEQFF.

The chain recombines TRBV27 with TRBJ1-5; D gene uncertain. V was shortened by 4 bases and J by 7 bases, with 11 bases between the two germline ends. The V gene's germline CDR1 is MNHEY and CDR2 SMNVEV (reference sequence). The CDR3 has 13 residues. The CDR3 DNA reads TGTGCCAGCAGTTCCTTCCAGTACCAGCCCCAGCATTTT. Protein product: CASSSFQYQPQHF.

The V and J genes are TRBV10-3 and TRBJ1-2, with D perhaps matching TRBD1 (6 bases). Germline lookup yields CDR1 ENHRY and CDR2 SYGVKD. The CDR3 extends over 14 amino acids. Between the trimmed V and J ends, which lost 2 bases and 7 bases, there was a span of 14 bases. In DNA, the CDR3 is TGTGCCATCAGTGAGGTTAACACAGGGCTTGGCTACACCTTC. This translates into CAISEVNTGLGYTF.

For the CDR3, the DNA is TGTGCCAGCAGTCCCCTAGGAGGGGGCCGCTCTAACTATGGCTACACCTTC. It yields the protein CASSPLGGGRSNYGYTF. The chain combines TRBV27 with TRBJ1-2; TRBD1 agrees at 7 bases. The CDR3 totals 17 residues. V lost 5 bases to trimming and J lost 0 bases; unmatched junction nucleotides: 12. Germline V lookup: CDR1 MNHEY, CDR2 SMNVEV (reference sequence).

The gene calls are TRBV9 and TRBJ1-5; tentatively, D is TRBD1 (5 bases). This CDR3 has 17 residues. Trimming left V 3 bases short and J 1 base short, with 17 bases between. Germline loops: CDR1 SGDLS, CDR2 YYNGEE. CDR3 nucleotide sequence: TGTGCCAGCAGCGACCCCCCGGGGGGAGAGAGCAATCAGCCCCAGCATTTT. Encoded protein: CASSDPPGGESNQPQHF. Looking up the rest from reference TRBV9 and TRBJ1-5 gives the full variable domain: DSGVTQTPKHLITATGQRVTLRCSPRSGDLSVYWYQQSLDQGLQFLIQYYNGEERAKGNILERFSAQQFPDLHSELNLSSLELGDSALYFCASSDPPGGESNQPQHFGDGTRLSIL.

The V gene is TRBV21-1, the J gene TRBJ1-4. TRBV21-1 is described as a pseudogene. CDR3 length equals 15 residues. This CDR3 reads CASSSEGFPNEKLFF. The CDR3 coding sequence is TGTGCCAGCAGCTCTGAGGGTTTTCCTAATGAAAAACTGTTTTTT.

The chain employs TRBV7-9 and TRBJ1-2, with 9 bases matching TRBD1. CDR1 is SEHNR, CDR2 FQNEAQ, per germline (reference sequence). The CDR3 runs to 15 residues. With 11 bases clipped from V and 4 bases from J, the junction kept 14 bases outside the gene matches. CDR3 sequence reads: CAGVSGTGYSYGYTF. The CDR3 DNA sequence: TGTGCCGGAGTAAGCGGGACAGGGTATAGCTATGGCTACACCTTC. Combining the CDR3 with reference TRBV7-9 and TRBJ1-2 gives the whole variable domain DTGVSQNPRHKITKRGQNVTFRCDPISEHNRLYWYRQTLGQGPEFLTYFQNEAQLEKSRLLSDRFSAERPKGSFSTLEIQRTEQGDSAMYLCAGVSGTGYSYGYTFGSGTRLTVV.

The V gene is TRBV27, the J gene TRBJ2-7; 7 nucleotides line up with TRBD1. The CDR3 runs to 14 residues. V dropped 4 bases and J dropped 2; count of bases not matched to a gene: 5. The germline V gene has CDR1 MNHEY and CDR2 SMNVEV (reference sequence). CDR3 residues: CASSSQGDPYEQYF. The CDR3 bases are TGTGCCAGCAGTTCCCAGGGGGATCCCTACGAGCAGTACTTC.

The chain links TRBV7-2 to TRBJ2-1, with 7 bases aligning to TRBD1. Looked up from germline, CDR1 is SGHTA and CDR2 is FQGNSA. The CDR3 covers 15 residues. V lost 1 base to trimming and J lost 2 bases; unmatched junction nucleotides: 2. The CDR3 protein is CASSLETGAYNEQFF. CDR3 nucleotides: TGTGCCAGCAGCTTAGAAACAGGGGCCTACAATGAGCAGTTCTTC. Supplemented by reference TRBV7-2 and TRBJ2-1, the full variable domain reads GAGVSQSPSNKVTEKGKDVELRCDPISGHTALYWYRQSLGQGLEFLIYFQGNSAPDKSGLPSDRFSAERTGGSVSTLTIQRTQQEDSAVYLCASSLETGAYNEQFFGPGTRLTVL.

This chain links TRBV28 with TRBJ1-5, with D unresolved. V dropped 8 bases and J dropped 2 bases, with 13 bases sitting between them. This CDR3 comprises 14 residues. Germline values: CDR1 MDHEN, CDR2 SYDVKM. The CDR3 reads CASQKEAGNQPQHF. As DNA, the CDR3 is TGTGCCAGCCAAAAGGAGGCAGGCAATCAGCCCCAGCATTTT.

The chain couples TRBV7-9 to TRBJ1-2; D not resolved. The CDR3 runs 14 residues. The ends were cut back, 1 base at V and 7 bases at J, with 13 bases in the middle. Germline V CDR1 and CDR2: SEHNR, FQNEAQ (reference sequence). CDR3 sequence: CASSLGEASAGYTF. DNA of the CDR3: TGTGCCAGCAGCTTAGGCGAGGCTTCGGCTGGCTACACCTTC.

J is TRBJ2-5 and V is TRBV9; 10 positions match TRBD2. V gave up 3 bases and J gave up 4 bases; unmatched junction bases: 6. The germline V gene has CDR1 SGDLS and CDR2 YYNGEE. The CDR3 consists of 15 residues. Here the CDR3 reads CASSAGLAPPETQYF. CDR3 bases: TGTGCCAGCAGCGCGGGACTAGCGCCCCCAGAGACCCAGTACTTC.

The CDR3 DNA is TGCGCCAGCAGCCTTGTGGGACAGGGAAGCTACGAGCAGTACTTC. This codes for CASSLVGQGSYEQYF. The chain is built from TRBV4-3 and TRBJ2-7; TRBD1 matches at 9 bases. The germline V gene has CDR1 LGHNA and CDR2 YSLEER. Trimming removed 4 bases from V and 3 bases from J; junction bases left unmatched: 7. The CDR3 has 15 amino acids.

The CDR3 sequence: CASSYGTSSYEQYF. DNA of the CDR3: TGTGCCAGCAGTTACGGGACATCATCCTACGAGCAGTACTTC. V gene TRBV6-5 combines with J gene TRBJ2-7; maybe TRBD1 (6 bases). Per germline, CDR1 MNHEY and CDR2 SVGAGI. V was clipped by 2 bases and J by 1 base, with 9 bases between them. This CDR3 is 14 amino acids long.

J is TRBJ2-2 and V is TRBV6-4; 10 bases line up with TRBD1. The CDR3 runs 16 residues. V was clipped by 2 bases and J by 1 base; unmatched bases: 1. The germline CDR1 and CDR2 sequences are MRHNA and SNTAGT. CDR3 residues: CASSDRTGGNTGELFF. CDR3 nucleotides: TGTGCCAGCAGTGACCGGACAGGGGGGAACACCGGGGAGCTGTTTTTT.

This clone was counted between two and nine times. This rearrangement joins TRBV6-4 to TRBJ1-2, with 9 positions matching TRBD1. V lost 5 bases, J lost 9 bases, and 7 bases stayed unmatched. Germline CDR1 and CDR2: MRHNA and SNTAGT. The CDR3 is 13 amino acids. The CDR3 reads CASSPTGGGSYTF. Here the CDR3 DNA reads TGTGCCAGCAGTCCTACAGGGGGCGGGAGCTACACCTTC.

This chain connects TRBV9 to TRBJ2-7; tentatively, D is TRBD1 (5 bases). The CDR3 runs 14 residues. In germline, CDR1 is SGDLS, CDR2 YYNGEE. V was clipped by 4 bases and J by 0 bases, with 11 bases between them. For the CDR3, the DNA is TGTGCCAGCAGCAGGTGGGGCCGCTCCTACGAGCAGTACTTC. Protein sequence: CASSRWGRSYEQYF.

The gene calls are TRBV12-3 or TRBV12-4 and TRBJ1-2, with 8 bases aligning to TRBD1. This CDR3 has 13 residues. With 6 bases clipped from V and 4 bases from J, the junction kept 4 bases outside the gene matches. The CDR3 DNA is TGTGCCAGCAGCCCGGACAGGGTCTATGGCTACACCTTC. Its protein is CASSPDRVYGYTF.

This clone was observed many times. V usage is TRBV11-2 and J usage is TRBJ1-3, with D perhaps TRBD1 (6 bases). V lost 5 bases to trimming and J lost 0 bases, with 14 bases between them. CDR1 and CDR2 (germline): SGHAT, FQNNGV. CDR3 length: 16 residues. CDR3 in amino acids: CASSPVTGHSGNTIYF. CDR3 nucleotides: TGTGCCAGCAGCCCAGTGACAGGCCACTCTGGAAACACCATATATTTT.

The rearrangement links TRBV20-1 to TRBJ1-2; 7 bases line up with TRBD1. V lost 6 bases and J lost 9; bases outside the gene matches: 7. This CDR3 is built from 11 residues. Germline V gene lookup returns CDR1 DFQATT and CDR2 SNEGSKA (reference sequence). The CDR3 spells CSATDRDRYTF. CDR3 nucleotide sequence: TGCAGTGCAACAGACAGGGATCGCTACACCTTC.

The gene calls are TRBV5-1 and TRBJ2-2; 12 bases are shared with TRBD2. Germline V gene data show CDR1 as SGHRS and CDR2 as YFSETQ. V gave up 4 bases and J gave up 0 bases; unmatched junction bases: 7. The CDR3 is 18 amino acids. CDR3 sequence (DNA): TGCGCCAGCAGCGCAGGACTAGCGGGGACTTCGAACACCGGGGAGCTGTTTTTT. Translation: CASSAGLAGTSNTGELFF. The full variable domain, its missing parts supplied by reference TRBV5-1 and TRBJ2-2, is KAGVTQTPRYLIKTRGQQVTLSCSPISGHRSVSWYQQTPGQGLQFLFEYFSETQRNKGNFPGRFSGRQFSNSRSEMNVSTLELGDSALYLCASSAGLAGTSNTGELFFGEGSRLTVL.

This clone was counted once. This rearrangement joins TRBV5-1 to TRBJ2-1; perhaps TRBD2 as D (6 bases). Trimming stripped 6 bases from V and 6 bases from J, with 13 bases between. The CDR3 is 13 amino acids. Germline V CDR1 and CDR2: SGHRS, YFSETQ. CDR3 region: CASTRGDSNEQFF. The CDR3 DNA sequence: TGCGCCAGCACGCGGGGCGATTCCAATGAGCAGTTCTTC.